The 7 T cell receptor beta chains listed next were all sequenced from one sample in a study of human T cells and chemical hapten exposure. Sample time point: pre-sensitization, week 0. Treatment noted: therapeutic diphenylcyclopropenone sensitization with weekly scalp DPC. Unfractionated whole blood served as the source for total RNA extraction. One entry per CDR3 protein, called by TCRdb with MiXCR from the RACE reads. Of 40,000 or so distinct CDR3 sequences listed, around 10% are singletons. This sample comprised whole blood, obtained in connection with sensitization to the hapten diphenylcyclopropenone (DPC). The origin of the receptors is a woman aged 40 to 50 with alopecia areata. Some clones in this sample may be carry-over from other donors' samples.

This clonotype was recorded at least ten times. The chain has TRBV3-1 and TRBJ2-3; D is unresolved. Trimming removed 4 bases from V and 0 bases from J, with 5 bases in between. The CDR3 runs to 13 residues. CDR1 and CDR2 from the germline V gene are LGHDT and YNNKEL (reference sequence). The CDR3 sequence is CASSLLSTDTQYF. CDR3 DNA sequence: TGTGCCAGCAGCCTCCTTAGCACAGATACGCAGTATTTT.

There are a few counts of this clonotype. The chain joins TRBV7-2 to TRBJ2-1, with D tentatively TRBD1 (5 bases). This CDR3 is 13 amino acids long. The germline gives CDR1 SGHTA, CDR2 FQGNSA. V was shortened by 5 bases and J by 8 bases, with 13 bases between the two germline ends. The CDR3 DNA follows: TGTGCCAGCAGCCCAGAACAAGGGGATGAGCAGTTCTTC. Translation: CASSPEQGDEQFF.

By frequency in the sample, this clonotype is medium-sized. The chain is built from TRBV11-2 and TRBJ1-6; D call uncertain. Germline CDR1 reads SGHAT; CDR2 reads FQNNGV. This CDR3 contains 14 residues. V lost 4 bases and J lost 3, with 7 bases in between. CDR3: CASSYLDYNSPLHF. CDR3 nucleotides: TGTGCCAGCAGCTATCTGGACTATAATTCACCCCTCCACTTT.

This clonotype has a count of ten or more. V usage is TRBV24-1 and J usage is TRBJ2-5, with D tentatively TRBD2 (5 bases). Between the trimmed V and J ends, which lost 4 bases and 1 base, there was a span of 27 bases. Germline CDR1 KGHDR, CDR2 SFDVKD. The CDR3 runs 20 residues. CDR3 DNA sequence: TGTGCCACCAGTGACTCCGAAGGGCAGAAGGCAGCGGAGACCCAAGAGACCCAGTACTTC. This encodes CATSDSEGQKAAETQETQYF.

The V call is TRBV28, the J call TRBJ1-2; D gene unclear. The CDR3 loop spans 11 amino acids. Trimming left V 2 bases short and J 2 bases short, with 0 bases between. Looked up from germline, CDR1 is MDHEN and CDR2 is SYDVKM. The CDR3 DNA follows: TGTGCCAGCAGTTTAAACTATGGCTACACCTTC. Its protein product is CASSLNYGYTF.

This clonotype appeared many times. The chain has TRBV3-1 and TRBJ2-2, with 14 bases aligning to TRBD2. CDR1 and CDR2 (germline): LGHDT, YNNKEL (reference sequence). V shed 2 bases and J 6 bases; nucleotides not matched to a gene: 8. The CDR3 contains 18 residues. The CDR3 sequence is CASSQMGLAGEYSGELFF. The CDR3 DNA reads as TGTGCCAGCAGCCAAATGGGACTAGCGGGGGAATATTCCGGGGAGCTGTTTTTT.

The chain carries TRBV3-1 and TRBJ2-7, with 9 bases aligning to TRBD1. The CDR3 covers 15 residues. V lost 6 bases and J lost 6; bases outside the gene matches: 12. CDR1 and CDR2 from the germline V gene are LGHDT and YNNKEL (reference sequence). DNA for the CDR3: TGTGCCAGCAGTCAGGAGGGACAGGGATTCTCCGAGCAGTACTTC. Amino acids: CASSQEGQGFSEQYF.